Following are 30 T cell receptor beta chains from one sample sequenced in a study of blood T cell repertoires in COVID-19. The method was immunoSEQ multiplex PCR; TCRdb's version includes in-frame clones alone and lacks a portion of them. The sample lists about 400,000 clones; about 86% were seen once. The sequenced material came from PBMCs or T cells enriched from blood (not recorded which). These receptor sequences come from a woman aged 45-65 years who had recovered from COVID-19.

The V gene is TRBV12-3 or TRBV12-4, the J gene TRBJ1-2; D may be TRBD1 (5 bases). This CDR3 has 12 amino acids. V lost 6 bases and J 6 bases, leaving 11 bases between the germline ends. The CDR3 is CASSLDRNGYTF. The DNA for the CDR3 is TGTGCCAGCAGCCTCGACAGAAATGGCTACACCTTC.

V gene TRBV7-2 combines with J gene TRBJ2-2; D possibly corresponds to TRBD2 (6 bases). Trimming shortened V by 5 bases and J by 5 bases, and 15 bases separated the two germline ends. The CDR3 is made up of 15 amino acids. CDR1 is SGHTA, CDR2 FQGNSA, per germline. Written as DNA, the CDR3 is TGTGCCAGCAGCATCGGGACTGATCGGACCGGGGAGCTGTTTTTT. The encoded protein is CASSIGTDRTGELFF.

The gene calls are TRBV4-2 and TRBJ2-1; 9 nucleotides agree with TRBD1. The J segment lost 8 bases and the V segment lost 1 base, leaving 6 bases of the junction unmatched. The CDR3 loop spans 15 amino acids. The germline gives CDR1 LGHNA, CDR2 YNFKEQ. In nucleotides, the CDR3 is TGTGCCAGCAGCCAAGGGAGACAGGGGGGAGATGAGCAGTTCTTC. This gives the protein CASSQGRQGGDEQFF.

This chain uses TRBV5-1 with TRBJ1-1; D perhaps matches TRBD1 (5 bases). This CDR3 comprises 15 residues. Trimming stripped 4 bases from V and 4 bases from J, with 17 bases between. Germline V lookup: CDR1 SGHRS, CDR2 YFSETQ. The CDR3 sequence is CASSLSRGVSTEAFF. The CDR3 bases are TGCGCCAGCAGCCTGTCCCGGGGGGTAAGCACTGAAGCTTTCTTT.

The chain is built from TRBV12-3 or TRBV12-4 and TRBJ2-7, with D possibly being TRBD2 (6 bases). V was trimmed by 5 bases and J by 6 bases, leaving 14 bases between them. The CDR3 totals 13 residues. Written as DNA, the CDR3 is TGTGCCAGCAGTCCGGGACTGCGGGTCGAGCAGTACTTC. This codes for CASSPGLRVEQYF.

The chain is built from TRBV24-1 and TRBJ1-1; 8 bases map to TRBD1. Germline V CDR1 and CDR2: KGHDR, SFDVKD. With 8 bases clipped from V and 4 bases from J, the junction kept 8 bases outside the gene matches. This CDR3 comprises 14 residues. CDR3 amino acids: CATTGQDGSTEAFF. CDR3 nucleotides: TGTGCCACCACGGGACAGGACGGGAGCACTGAAGCTTTCTTT.

This chain connects TRBV3-1 (or the pseudogene TRBV3-2) to TRBJ1-6; D unclear. Trimming pared 1 base from V and 4 bases from J, leaving 8 bases between. Per germline, CDR1 LGHDT and CDR2 YNNKEL (reference sequence). The CDR3 is made up of 15 amino acids. This chain's CDR3 is CASSQGQRYNSPLHF. For the CDR3, the DNA is TGTGCCAGCAGCCAAGGACAAAGATATAATTCACCCCTCCACTTT.

The chain recombines TRBV27 with TRBJ1-2; D unclear. This CDR3 has 12 residues. Trimming left V 8 bases short and J 8 bases short, with 15 bases between. In germline, CDR1 is MNHEY, CDR2 SMNVEV (reference sequence). The CDR3 protein is CASYGGTGGYTF. CDR3 in DNA: TGTGCCAGCTACGGAGGAACGGGAGGCTACACCTTC.

The CDR3 nucleotides read TGCGCCAGCAGTCCACAGGGGGCTGCCAGTGAGCAGTTCTTC. Its translation: CASSPQGAASEQFF. The gene calls are TRBV5-1 and TRBJ2-1; 9 nucleotides align to TRBD1. CDR3 length equals 14 residues. The V gene end was trimmed by 5 bases and the J gene end by 9 bases; junction bases not matched to a gene: 9. Germline CDR1 SGHRS, CDR2 YFSETQ.

The chain joins TRBV30 to TRBJ2-3; TRBD2 is a possible D gene (5 bases). CDR3 length: 14 amino acids. Germline CDR1 GTSNPN, CDR2 SVGIG (reference sequence). Between the trimmed V and J ends, which lost 0 bases and 4 bases, there was a span of 11 bases. The CDR3 loop reads CAWSVGSGADTQYF. The CDR3 nucleotides are TGTGCCTGGAGTGTGGGGAGTGGCGCAGATACGCAGTATTTT.

In this sample, this clone turned up a few times. The rearrangement links TRBV24-1 to TRBJ2-2; no definite D call. CDR1 is KGHDR and CDR2 is SFDVKD in the germline V gene. V lost 7 bases and J lost 4, with 6 bases in between. CDR3 length: 12 amino acids. CDR3 coding DNA: TGTGCCACCAGCACTTTCACCGGGGAGCTGTTTTTT. It translates to CATSTFTGELFF.

In this sample, this clone turned up a few times. CDR3 sequence: CASSSQGVPVGYTF. DNA for the CDR3: TGTGCCAGCAGCTCACAGGGGGTTCCTGTTGGATACACCTTC. The rearrangement links TRBV28 to TRBJ1-2; 8 bases are shared with TRBD1. The germline V gene encodes CDR1 MDHEN and CDR2 SYDVKM. This CDR3 contains 14 residues. Unmatched junction bases numbered 14, after V lost 6 bases and J lost 11 bases.

The chain joins TRBV3-1 (or the pseudogene TRBV3-2) to TRBJ2-4, with unresolved D. Trimming pared 1 base from V and 2 bases from J, leaving 6 bases between. Germline V gives CDR1 LGHDT, CDR2 YNNKEL (reference sequence). CDR3 size: 14 residues. CDR3 residues: CASSQAFPKNIQYF. The DNA of the CDR3 is TGTGCCAGCAGCCAAGCGTTTCCCAAAAACATTCAGTACTTC.

The V call is TRBV4-1, the J call TRBJ2-7; a possible D gene is TRBD2 (6 bases). The germline V gene has CDR1 MGHRA and CDR2 YSYEKL. Trimming took off 0 bases at V and 7 bases at J, with 16 bases between the two ends. The CDR3 consists of 15 residues. The CDR3 region is CASSQDQGGVGEQYF. The CDR3 coding sequence is TGCGCCAGCAGCCAAGATCAAGGCGGGGTCGGGGAGCAGTACTTC.

The CDR3 here is CASSMVLAGETKNIQYF. The CDR3 coding sequence is TGTGCCAGTAGTATGGTACTAGCGGGGGAAACCAAAAACATTCAGTACTTC. V usage is TRBV19 and J usage is TRBJ2-4, with 11 nucleotides matching TRBD2. Germline V gene data show CDR1 as LNHDA and CDR2 as SQIVND (reference sequence). There are 17 residues in the CDR3. Germline trimming cut 3 bases from V and 2 bases from J; bases unmatched to any gene: 6.

The chain employs TRBV7-4 and TRBJ2-2, with TRBD2 matching over 8 bases. The CDR3 length is 14 residues. The trim removed 6 bases at V and 10 bases at J, leaving 10 bases unmatched. CDR1 and CDR2 (germline): SGHVT, SQSDAQ. This CDR3 is CASRERLTSVELFF. In nucleotides, the CDR3 is TGTGCCAGCAGAGAAAGACTGACTAGCGTGGAGCTGTTTTTT.

This chain links TRBV27 with TRBJ2-7; 7 nucleotides line up with TRBD2. This CDR3 is built from 14 residues. The germline V gene encodes CDR1 MNHEY and CDR2 SMNVEV (reference sequence). V was pared by 0 bases and J by 4 bases, with 3 bases of the junction left unmatched. CDR3 sequence: CASSLSFSGYEQYF. In DNA, the CDR3 is TGTGCCAGCAGTTTATCTTTTAGCGGGTACGAGCAGTACTTC.

The rearrangement uses TRBV7-2 and TRBJ1-2; D gene ambiguous. CDR3 length: 13 residues. Trimming pared 3 bases from V and 3 bases from J, leaving 8 bases between. Looked up from germline, CDR1 is SGHTA and CDR2 is FQGNSA. The CDR3 spells CASSLNRDYGYTF. The CDR3 DNA sequence: TGTGCCAGCAGCTTGAACAGAGACTATGGCTACACCTTC.

This clone was picked up a small number of times. The chain recombines TRBV9 with TRBJ2-7; D uncertain. Germline V gene lookup returns CDR1 SGDLS and CDR2 YYNGEE. V lost 4 bases and J lost 1, with 9 bases in between. CDR3 length equals 13 residues. CDR3: CASSPTSSYEQYF. CDR3 sequence (DNA): TGTGCCAGCAGCCCCACCAGTTCCTACGAGCAGTACTTC.

The chain couples TRBV6-2 or TRBV6-3 to TRBJ1-1; D is unresolved. The CDR3 has 14 amino acids. Looked up from germline, CDR1 is MNHEY and CDR2 is SVGEGT. Trimming shortened V by 2 bases and J by 4 bases, and 11 bases separated the two germline ends. The CDR3 DNA is TGTGCCAGCAGTTACCTGTCCCGCAGCACTGAAGCTTTCTTT. It specifies CASSYLSRSTEAFF.

V usage is TRBV3-1 (or the pseudogene TRBV3-2) and J usage is TRBJ1-6; a weak D match, TRBD1 (5 bases). This CDR3 contains 15 residues. The germline V gene has CDR1 LGHDT and CDR2 YNNKEL (reference sequence). V lost 0 bases and J 8 bases, leaving 11 bases between the germline ends. CDR3 DNA: TGTGCCAGCAGCCAAGAGCAGGGCGTCTATTCACCCCTCCACTTT. Amino acid sequence: CASSQEQGVYSPLHF.

The chain is built from TRBV4-1 and TRBJ2-3; TRBD2 matches 12 bases. Germline V lookup: CDR1 MGHRA, CDR2 YSYEKL. V lost 3 bases, J lost 3 bases, and 7 bases stayed unmatched. The CDR3 extends over 17 amino acids. The CDR3 loop reads CASSQRDTSGRTDTQYF. CDR3 DNA sequence: TGCGCCAGCAGCCAGAGGGATACTAGCGGGAGGACAGATACGCAGTATTTT.

This clone was observed once. V gene TRBV19 combines with J gene TRBJ1-1, with D tentatively TRBD1 (5 bases). This CDR3 spans 15 amino acids. The ends were cut back, 2 bases at V and 4 bases at J, with 14 bases in the middle. Per the germline V gene, CDR1 is LNHDA and CDR2 is SQIVND (reference sequence). CDR3 sequence (DNA): TGTGCCAGTAGTATACCTAATCCGGGACTCACTGAAGCTTTCTTT. This encodes CASSIPNPGLTEAFF.

V gene TRBV3-1 (or the pseudogene TRBV3-2) combines with J gene TRBJ1-4, with TRBD1 matching over 9 bases. V lost 4 bases, J lost 7 bases, and 10 bases stayed unmatched. The CDR3 has 16 residues. Per the germline V gene, CDR1 is LGHDT and CDR2 is YNNKEL (reference sequence). This CDR3 is CASSPGQGSGGEKLFF. CDR3 DNA sequence: TGTGCCAGCAGCCCCGGACAGGGGTCAGGGGGTGAAAAACTGTTTTTT.

V usage is TRBV11-1 and J usage is TRBJ2-7; no reliable D call. The CDR3 length is 14 residues. Trimming left V 6 bases short and J 0 bases short, with 12 bases between. From germline, CDR1 is SGHAT and CDR2 FQDESV (reference sequence). This CDR3 reads CASSKRFLSYEQYF. As DNA, the CDR3 is TGTGCCAGCAGTAAGAGGTTCCTCTCCTACGAGCAGTACTTC.

V and J are TRBV10-3 and TRBJ1-1, with 8 bases that match TRBD1. The CDR3 contains 14 residues. The germline V gene has CDR1 ENHRY and CDR2 SYGVKD. The V and J ends lost 5 bases and 1 base, in that order; junction bases with no gene match: 3. CDR3 protein: CAISTGQGNTEAFF. The CDR3 nucleotides read TGTGCCATCAGTACTGGACAGGGGAACACTGAAGCTTTCTTT.

Notes on this clone: The sample contains more than one DNA sequence encoding this CDR3. The chain links TRBV3-1 (or the pseudogene TRBV3-2) to TRBJ1-2; 10 bases are shared with TRBD1. The germline gives CDR1 LGHDT, CDR2 YNNKEL (reference sequence). The CDR3 extends over 15 amino acids. V trimming: 3 bases; J trimming: 5 bases; junction bases outside the gene matches: 6. The CDR3 sequence: CASSQGQGKNYGYTF. CDR3 DNA: TGTGCCAGCAGCCAGGGACAGGGGAAGAATTATGGCTACACCTTC.

This sequence joins TRBV13 and TRBJ1-6; D unresolved. Per the germline V gene, CDR1 is PRHDT and CDR2 is FYEKMQ (reference sequence). This CDR3 is built from 16 residues. Trimming took 6 bases from V and 7 from J, leaving 19 bases between them. The CDR3 spells CASRQNRATWNSPLHF. As DNA, the CDR3 is TGTGCCAGCAGACAAAACAGAGCTACTTGGAATTCACCCCTCCACTTT.

The chain links TRBV6-5 to TRBJ2-7; D remains ambiguous. Trimming shortened V by 5 bases and J by 2 bases, and 16 bases separated the two germline ends. CDR1 is MNHEY, CDR2 SVGAGI, per germline. This CDR3 is 15 amino acids long. The CDR3 region is CASSPREALTYEQYF. The CDR3 region has the DNA TGTGCCAGCAGTCCCCGCGAGGCCTTAACCTACGAGCAGTACTTC.

V gene TRBV28 combines with J gene TRBJ2-7, with 8 bases that match TRBD1. The CDR3 totals 14 residues. Germline values: CDR1 MDHEN, CDR2 SYDVKM. Losses at the gene ends were 0 bases for V and 5 bases for J; bases not matched to a gene: 3. The DNA of the CDR3 is TGTGCCAGCAGTTTATGGGACAGGGCCCACGAGCAGTACTTC. Protein: CASSLWDRAHEQYF.